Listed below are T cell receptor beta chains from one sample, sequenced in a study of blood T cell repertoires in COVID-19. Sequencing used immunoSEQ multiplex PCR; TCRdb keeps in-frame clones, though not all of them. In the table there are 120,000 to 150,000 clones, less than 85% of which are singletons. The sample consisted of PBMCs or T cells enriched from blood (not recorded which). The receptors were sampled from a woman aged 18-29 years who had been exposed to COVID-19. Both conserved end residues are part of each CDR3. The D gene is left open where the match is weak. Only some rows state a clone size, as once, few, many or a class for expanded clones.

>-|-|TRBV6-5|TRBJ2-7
TGTGCCAGCACCCTTTCCCTATACGAGCAGTACTTC
CASTLSLYEQYF
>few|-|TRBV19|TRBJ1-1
TGTGCCAGTAGCGATCATAGGAACACTGAAGCTTTCTTT
CASSDHRNTEAFF
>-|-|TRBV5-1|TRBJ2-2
TGCGCCAGCAGCTCGAGCCCGGGAACCGGGGAGCTGTTTTTT
CASSSSPGTGELFF
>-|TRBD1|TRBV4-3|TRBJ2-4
TGCGCCAGCAGCCAAAGATTGGGACAGGGACTTAACATTCAGTACTTC
CASSQRLGQGLNIQYF
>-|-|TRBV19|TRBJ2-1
TGTGCCAGTAGTGGACGTGGGGCAGGGGAACCCTACAATGAGCAGTTCTTC
CASSGRGAGEPYNEQFF
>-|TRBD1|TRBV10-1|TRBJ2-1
TGCGCCAGCAGTGAGTCGAATTCCGGACAGGGGGCCGGGAATGAGCAGTTCTTC
CASSESNSGQGAGNEQFF
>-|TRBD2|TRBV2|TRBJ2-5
TGTGCCAGCCCGTCCTGGGCGGGAGAAGAGACCCAGTACTTC
CASPSWAGEETQYF
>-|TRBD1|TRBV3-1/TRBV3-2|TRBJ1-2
TGTGCCAGCAGCCAAGGGCAGGGGGGTGCCTATGGCTACACCTTC
CASSQGQGGAYGYTF
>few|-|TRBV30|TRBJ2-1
TGTGCCTGGATGAATGGAGGGTCGAATGAGCAGTTCTTC
CAWMNGGSNEQFF
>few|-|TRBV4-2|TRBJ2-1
TGTGCCAGCAGCCAAGAGGAATTCGCGGGATCTTACAATGAGCAGTTCTTC
CASSQEEFAGSYNEQFF
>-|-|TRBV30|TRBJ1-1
TGTGCCTGGAGGGGGCTGAACACTGAAGCTTTCTTT
CAWRGLNTEAFF
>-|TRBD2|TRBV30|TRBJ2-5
TGTGCCTGGGGCGTGGCTAGCGGGAGGGCCATAGAGACCCAGTACTTC
CAWGVASGRAIETQYF
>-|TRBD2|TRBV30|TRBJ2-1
TGTGCCTGGAGTAGCGGGAGAGGCAATGAGCAGTTCTTC
CAWSSGRGNEQFF
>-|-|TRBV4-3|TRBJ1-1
TGCGCCAGCAGCCCCCGTGCGGGGAACACTGAAGCTTTCTTT
CASSPRAGNTEAFF
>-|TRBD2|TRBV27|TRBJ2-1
TGTGCCAGCAGACAAGGACTAGCGGGAGGGAATGAGCAGTTCTTC
CASRQGLAGGNEQFF
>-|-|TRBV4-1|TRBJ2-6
TGCGCCAGCAGCCGCCGATCCGAAGGGGGAATTGCTGGGGCCAACGTCCTGACTTTC
CASSRRSEGGIAGANVLTF
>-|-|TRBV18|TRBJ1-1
TGTGCCAGCTCACCACTCGGGATCCTGGGGAACACTGAAGCTTTCTTT
CASSPLGILGNTEAFF
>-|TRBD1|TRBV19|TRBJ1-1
TGTGCCAGTAGGGACAGGGGCGACACTGAAGCTTTCTTT
CASRDRGDTEAFF
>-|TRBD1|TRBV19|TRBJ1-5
TGTGCCAGTAGTATAAACAGGGGTAGCAATCAGCCCCAGCATTTT
CASSINRGSNQPQHF
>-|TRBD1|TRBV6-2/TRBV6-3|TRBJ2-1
TGTGCCAGCAGCTCCGCCGGGACAGGGTCCTACAATGAGCAGTTCTTC
CASSSAGTGSYNEQFF
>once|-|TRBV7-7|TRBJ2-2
TGTGCCAGCAGCCCCGGGCGGGCCACCGGGGAGCTGTTTTTT
CASSPGRATGELFF
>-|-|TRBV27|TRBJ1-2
TGTGCCAGCAGTTTGGGGGGGGACGACTATGGCTACACCTTC
CASSLGGDDYGYTF
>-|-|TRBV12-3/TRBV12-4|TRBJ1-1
TGTGCCAGCAGTTTCGGGGAAGGGAAAGCTTTCTTT
CASSFGEGKAFF
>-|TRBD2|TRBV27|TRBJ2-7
TGTGCCAGCCGAAGGACTAGCGGGAGGGTCCACGAGCAGTACTTC
CASRRTSGRVHEQYF
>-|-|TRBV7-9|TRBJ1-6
TGTGCCAGCAGCTTAAGACGGAGCTCCTATAATTCACCCCTCCACTTT
CASSLRRSSYNSPLHF
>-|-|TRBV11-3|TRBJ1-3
TGTGCCAGCAGCTTCCTATGGTCTGGAAACACCATATATTTT
CASSFLWSGNTIYF
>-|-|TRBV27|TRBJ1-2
TGTGCCAGCAGTTTTAGTTCGGGAGGGGACTATGGCTACACCTTC
CASSFSSGGDYGYTF
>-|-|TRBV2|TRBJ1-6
TGTGCCAGCAGTGATAGGCAGCTAGTTAATTCACCCCTCCACTTT
CASSDRQLVNSPLHF
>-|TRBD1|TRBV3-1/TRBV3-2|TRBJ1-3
TGTGCCAGCAGCCAAAGGACAGGCTCTGGAAACACCATATATTTT
CASSQRTGSGNTIYF
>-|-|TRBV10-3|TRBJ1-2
TGTGCCATCGCGGGTGGGAACTATGGCTACACCTTC
CAIAGGNYGYTF
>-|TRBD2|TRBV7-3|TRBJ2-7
TGTGCCAGCAGCTTAGGGACTAGCGGTTCCTACGAGCAGTACTTC
CASSLGTSGSYEQYF
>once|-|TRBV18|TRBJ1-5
TGTGCCAGCTCACCGGGCAGGGATCAGCCCCAGCATTTT
CASSPGRDQPQHF
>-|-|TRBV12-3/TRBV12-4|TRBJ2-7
TGTGCCAGCAGTAAGGACAGTCCCTACGAGCAGTACTTC
CASSKDSPYEQYF
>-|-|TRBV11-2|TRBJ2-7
TGTGCCAGCAGCCCCAGTACGGGAGCGGTTTACGAGCAGTACTTC
CASSPSTGAVYEQYF
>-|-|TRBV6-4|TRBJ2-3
TGTGCCAGCAGTGCGGAGGGACCCACAGATACGCAGTATTTT
CASSAEGPTDTQYF
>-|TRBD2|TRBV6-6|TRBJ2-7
TGTGCCAGCAGTTACTCGGGAGGGATCGCCTACGAGCAGTACTTC
CASSYSGGIAYEQYF
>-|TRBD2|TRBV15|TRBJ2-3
TGTGCCACCAGCAGAGGAGTTGGCGGGAGGGCCTCCGGAGATACGCAGTATTTT
CATSRGVGGRASGDTQYF
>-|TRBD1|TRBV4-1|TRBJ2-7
TGCGCCAGCAGCCTCGACAGGGGTCTAACCTACGAGCAGTACTTC
CASSLDRGLTYEQYF
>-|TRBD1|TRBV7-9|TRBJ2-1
TGTGCCAGCAGCTCCGCAGGGGGTGCCTACAATGAGCAGTTCTTC
CASSSAGGAYNEQFF
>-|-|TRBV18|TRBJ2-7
TGTGCCAGCTCACCCCCGACAGTCTACGAGCAGTACTTC
CASSPPTVYEQYF
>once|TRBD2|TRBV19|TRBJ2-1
TGTGCCAGTAGTAGTAGCGGGAGTTATGAGCAGTTCTTC
CASSSSGSYEQFF
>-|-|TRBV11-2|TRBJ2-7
TGTGCCAGCAGCTTTATGAGGGAAGTCGAGCAGTACTTC
CASSFMREVEQYF
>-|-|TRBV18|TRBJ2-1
TGTGCCAGCTCACCGAGGCGGGGTGGTGGCAATGAGCAGTTCTTC
CASSPRRGGGNEQFF
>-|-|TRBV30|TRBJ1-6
TGTGCCTGGAGTGTAGATTGGCGACTTAATTCACCCCTCCACTTT
CAWSVDWRLNSPLHF
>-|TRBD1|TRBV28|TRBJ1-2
TGTGCCAGCATGACAGGGGGCAACTATGGCTACACCTTC
CASMTGGNYGYTF
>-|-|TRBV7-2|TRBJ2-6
TGTGCCAGCAGCTGGACAGTACGAAGCTCTGGGGCCAACGTCCTGACTTTC
CASSWTVRSSGANVLTF
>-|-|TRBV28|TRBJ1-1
TGTGCCAGCAGGGGAGAAAACACTGAAGCTTTCTTT
CASRGENTEAFF
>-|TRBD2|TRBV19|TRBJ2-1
TGTGCCAGTAGTCCCCGACTAGCGGGGAGCTCCTACAATGAGCAGTTCTTC
CASSPRLAGSSYNEQFF
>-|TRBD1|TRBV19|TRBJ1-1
TGTGCCAGTAGTGTTGGACAGGGAGAAGCTTTCTTT
CASSVGQGEAFF
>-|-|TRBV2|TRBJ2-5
TGTGCCAGCAGTGACCTAGGCGGCGAGACCCAGTACTTC
CASSDLGGETQYF
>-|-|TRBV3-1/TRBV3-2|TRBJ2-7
TGTGCCAGCAGCCAAATACAGGGCCAAGGGAAAAACGAGCAGTACTTC
CASSQIQGQGKNEQYF
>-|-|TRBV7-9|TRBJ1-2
TGTGCCAGCACCACCTGGGGAGGAGGGGCTGGCTACACCTTC
CASTTWGGGAGYTF
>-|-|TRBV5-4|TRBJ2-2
TGTGCCAGCAGCATAGACAGCACCGGGGAGCTGTTTTTT
CASSIDSTGELFF
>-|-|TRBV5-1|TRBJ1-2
TGCGCCAGCAGCTTGGTTGGGCAGATGGGCTACACCTTC
CASSLVGQMGYTF
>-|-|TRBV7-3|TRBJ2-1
TGTGCCAGCAGCCCCACCCCAGGTCTAAACTACAATGAGCAGTTCTTC
CASSPTPGLNYNEQFF
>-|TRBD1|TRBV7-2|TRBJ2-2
TGTGCCAGCAGCTGGGACAGGGGGGAGCTGTTTTTT
CASSWDRGELFF
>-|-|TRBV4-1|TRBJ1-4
TGCGCCAGCAGCCTCCCTGACAGGCTTAATGAGGGACTGTTTTTT
CASSLPDRLNEGLFF